These T cell receptor beta chains were read from a single sample in a study of shared clonotypes between healthy human individuals. Sequenced by immunoSEQ multiplex PCR; TCRdb stores in-frame clones only, minus some. Among around 1.1 million clones listed, approximately 80% were seen once. Sequences were obtained from memory CD4+ T cells from PBMCs. The receptor source for this set is a man in his late teens or twenties in good health. Some clones in this sample may be carry-over from other donors' samples. CDR3s include the opening cysteine and the closing phenylalanine or tryptophan. The D gene is left open where the match is weak. Some rows have no size entry. The others give once, few or many, or a class for an expanded clone.

NA,13,NA,TRBJ1-5,TRBV30,CAWSADSNQPQHF,TGTGCCTGGAGTGCGGACAGTAATCAGCCCCAGCATTTT
many,13,NA,TRBJ2-5,TRBV6-6,CASRTTNEGTQYF,TGTGCCAGCAGGACGACTAATGAGGGGACCCAGTACTTC
NA,16,TRBD2,TRBJ2-3,TRBV11-1,CASSTGTSGRTDTQYF,TGTGCCAGCAGCACCGGGACTAGCGGACGCACAGATACGCAGTATTTT
NA,13,TRBD1,TRBJ1-2,TRBV28,CASSQRTGQGYTF,TGTGCCAGCAGCCAGAGGACAGGGCAAGGCTACACCTTC
few,16,NA,TRBJ2-6,TRBV11-2,CASSSTVLSGANVLTF,TGTGCCAGCAGCTCCACAGTCCTCTCTGGGGCCAACGTCCTGACTTTC
NA,15,TRBD1,TRBJ2-5,TRBV7-3,CASSSPGQGSETQYF,TGTGCCAGCAGCTCCCCCGGACAGGGTTCGGAGACCCAGTACTTC
NA,16,NA,TRBJ1-1,TRBV11-2,CASSSALKGRGTEAFF,TGTGCCAGCAGCTCCGCCCTAAAGGGGCGAGGCACTGAAGCTTTCTTT
NA,13,TRBD1,TRBJ1-2,TRBV5-1,CASSSGQGYGYTF,TGCGCCAGCAGCTCTGGACAGGGCTATGGCTACACCTTC
NA,16,TRBD1,TRBJ1-1,TRBV28,CASSLRDRVLGTEAFF,TGTGCCAGCAGTTTAAGGGACAGGGTTTTGGGAACTGAAGCTTTCTTT
NA,15,TRBD1,TRBJ1-1,TRBV19,CASLDPGQGGFEAFF,TGTGCCAGTCTTGACCCGGGACAGGGGGGTTTTGAAGCTTTCTTT
NA,14,NA,TRBJ2-7,TRBV9,CASSVDGASYEQYF,TGTGCCAGCAGCGTAGATGGAGCTTCCTACGAGCAGTACTTC
few,11,NA,TRBJ1-1,TRBV25-1,CASRREGLAFF,TGTGCCAGCAGAAGAGAGGGTTTAGCTTTCTTT
NA,12,NA,TRBJ2-3,TRBV27,CASSQQLNTQYF,TGTGCCAGCAGTCAACAGTTGAATACGCAGTATTTT
NA,14,NA,TRBJ2-2,TRBV10-3,CAISEGGATGELFF,TGTGCCATCAGTGAGGGCGGAGCCACCGGGGAGCTGTTTTTT
NA,14,TRBD1,TRBJ2-1,TRBV7-2,CASSLERGRDEQFF,TGTGCCAGCAGCTTGGAAAGGGGGCGCGATGAGCAGTTCTTC
NA,18,NA,TRBJ2-2,TRBV4-3,CASSPRPLGPGETGELFF,TGCGCCAGCAGCCCTAGGCCCTTGGGGCCGGGAGAAACCGGGGAGCTGTTTTTT
once,15,NA,TRBJ1-5,TRBV9,CASSVGYRGDQPQHF,TGTGCCAGCAGCGTAGGTTATCGGGGAGATCAGCCCCAGCATTTT
NA,15,NA,TRBJ2-7,TRBV30,CAWTWAGTVPYEQYF,TGTGCCTGGACCTGGGCAGGGACGGTACCCTACGAGCAGTACTTC
NA,17,NA,TRBJ1-1,TRBV16,CASSPPGQFSGHTEAFF,TGTGCCAGCAGCCCACCCGGACAGTTTTCAGGGCACACTGAAGCTTTCTTT
NA,18,TRBD2,TRBJ2-1,TRBV30,CAWTAGTSGSPSYNEQFF,TGTGCCTGGACCGCCGGGACTAGCGGGAGCCCTTCCTACAATGAGCAGTTCTTC
NA,17,TRBD1,TRBJ2-3,TRBV4-3,CASSQGQGRVATDTQYF,TGCGCCAGCAGCCAGGGACAGGGCAGGGTGGCCACAGATACGCAGTATTTT
NA,15,NA,TRBJ1-5,TRBV5-1,CASSQTTGSNQPQHF,TGCGCCAGCAGTCAGACAACCGGCAGCAATCAGCCCCAGCATTTT
few,16,NA,TRBJ1-2,TRBV2,CASSPKNGAANYGYTF,TGTGCCAGCAGTCCGAAGAACGGGGCAGCTAACTATGGCTACACCTTC
NA,15,NA,TRBJ1-1,TRBV7-6,CASSLDGGANTEAFF,TGTGCCAGCAGCTTAGATGGAGGCGCGAACACTGAAGCTTTCTTT
NA,16,TRBD2,TRBJ2-3,TRBV30,CAWSWGLAGGTDTQYF,TGTGCCTGGAGTTGGGGACTAGCGGGCGGCACAGATACGCAGTATTTT
NA,15,TRBD1,TRBJ2-7,TRBV18,CASSSRDSISYEQYF,TGTGCCAGCTCATCTCGGGACAGTATCTCCTACGAGCAGTACTTC
NA,16,NA,TRBJ1-3,TRBV11-2,CASSLVTGGAGNTIYF,TGTGCCAGCAGCTTAGTAACCGGGGGCGCGGGAAACACCATATATTTT
NA,17,NA,TRBJ1-4,TRBV27,CASSQDPRSEGDEKLFF,TGTGCCAGCAGTCAGGACCCCAGATCAGAAGGTGATGAAAAACTGTTTTTT
NA,10,NA,TRBJ1-2,TRBV21-1,CASSKRDILF,TGTGCCAGCAGCAAGAGGGACATACTCTTC
NA,14,TRBD1,TRBJ2-3,TRBV10-3,CAITETGWTDTQYF,TGTGCCATCACGGAGACAGGGTGGACAGATACGCAGTATTTT
NA,13,NA,TRBJ1-1,TRBV28,CASRRTGSTEAFF,TGTGCCAGCAGACGTACAGGGTCAACTGAAGCTTTCTTT
NA,15,TRBD1,TRBJ1-4,TRBV5-1,CASSVGTGLNEKLFF,TGCGCCAGCAGCGTCGGGACAGGGTTAAATGAAAAACTGTTTTTT
NA,16,NA,TRBJ2-3,TRBV5-1,CASSLEAGSSTDTQYF,TGCGCCAGCAGCTTGGAGGCGGGTTCTAGCACAGATACGCAGTATTTT
NA,19,TRBD2,TRBJ2-2,TRBV7-8,CASSLLFRLAGSSTGELFF,TGTGCCAGCAGCTTACTTTTCAGACTAGCGGGTTCGTCCACCGGGGAGCTGTTTTTT
once,14,NA,TRBJ2-2,TRBV30,CAWRASSNTGELFF,TGTGCCTGGAGGGCCAGCTCGAACACCGGGGAGCTGTTTTTT
NA,15,NA,TRBJ2-3,TRBV28,CASSKTAASTDTQYF,TGTGCCAGCAGTAAAACGGCGGCTAGCACAGATACGCAGTATTTT
NA,14,NA,TRBJ1-5,TRBV2,CASSGSWGNQPQHF,TGTGCCAGCAGCGGATCATGGGGGAATCAGCCCCAGCATTTT
NA,14,TRBD1,TRBJ2-5,TRBV5-1,CASSPTGGRETQYF,TGCGCCAGCAGCCCAACAGGGGGCCGGGAGACCCAGTACTTC
NA,14,NA,TRBJ1-6,TRBV5-1,CASSLTQANSPLHF,TGCGCCAGCAGCTTGACACAGGCGAATTCACCCCTCCACTTT
NA,16,NA,TRBJ2-3,TRBV7-3,CASSLLALSFGDTQYF,TGTGCCAGCAGCTTACTAGCACTCTCGTTTGGGGATACGCAGTATTTT
NA,14,TRBD1,TRBJ2-7,TRBV10-3,CAISESQGTYEQYF,TGTGCCATCAGTGAGTCACAGGGGACCTACGAGCAGTACTTC
NA,13,TRBD1,TRBJ2-2,TRBV5-1,CASSGQDTGELFF,TGCGCCAGCAGCGGACAGGACACCGGGGAGCTGTTTTTT
few,14,TRBD1,TRBJ1-1,TRBV5-1,CASSTGQGWTEAFF,TGCGCCAGCAGCACCGGACAGGGGTGGACTGAAGCTTTCTTT
NA,16,TRBD2,TRBJ2-1,TRBV9,CASSGPTSGYYNEQFF,TGTGCCAGCAGCGGCCCGACTAGCGGTTACTACAATGAGCAGTTCTTC
NA,14,NA,TRBJ2-4,TRBV5-1,CASSPRQGGDIQYF,TGCGCCAGCAGCCCTCGCCAGGGTGGCGACATTCAGTACTTC
few,14,NA,TRBJ1-5,TRBV19,CASRVAGGNQPQHF,TGTGCCAGTAGGGTCGCGGGGGGCAATCAGCCCCAGCATTTT
NA,15,TRBD1,TRBJ2-7,TRBV4-1,CASSQRQGAPYEQYF,TGCGCCAGCAGCCAGCGACAGGGGGCACCCTACGAGCAGTACTTC
many,20,TRBD1,TRBJ1-4,TRBV28,CASSRPLGGTGRATNEKLFF,TGTGCCAGCAGTCGACCCCTCGGGGGGACAGGCCGGGCAACTAATGAAAAACTGTTTTTT
NA,16,NA,TRBJ1-2,TRBV28,CASNWGSPTFSYGYTF,TGTGCCAGTAACTGGGGGTCCCCGACCTTTTCCTATGGCTACACCTTC
once,17,TRBD1,TRBJ1-2,TRBV4-1,CASSQDLTGGAFYGYTF,TGCGCCAGCAGCCAAGATCTCACAGGGGGCGCCTTCTATGGCTACACCTTC